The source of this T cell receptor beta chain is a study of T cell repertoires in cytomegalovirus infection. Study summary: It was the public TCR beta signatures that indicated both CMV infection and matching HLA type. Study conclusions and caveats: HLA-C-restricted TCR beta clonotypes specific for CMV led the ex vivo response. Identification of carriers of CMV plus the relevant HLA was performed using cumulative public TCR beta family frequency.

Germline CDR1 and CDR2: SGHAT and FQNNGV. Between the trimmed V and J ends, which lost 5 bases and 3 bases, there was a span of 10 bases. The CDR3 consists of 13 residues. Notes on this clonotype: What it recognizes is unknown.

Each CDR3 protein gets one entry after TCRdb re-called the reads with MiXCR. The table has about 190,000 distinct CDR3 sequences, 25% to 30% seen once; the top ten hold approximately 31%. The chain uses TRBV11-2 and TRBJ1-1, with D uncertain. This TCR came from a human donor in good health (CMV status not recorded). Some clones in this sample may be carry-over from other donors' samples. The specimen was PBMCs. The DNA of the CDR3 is TGTGCCAGCAGCGTGGCGAGGGACACTGAAGCTTTCTTT. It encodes CASSVARDTEAFF.